The 30 T cell receptor beta chains listed next were all sequenced from one sample in a study of blood T cell repertoires in COVID-19. Sequenced by immunoSEQ multiplex PCR; TCRdb stores in-frame clones only, minus some. Among 90,000 to 150,000 clones listed, about 80% were seen once. Sequences were obtained from peripheral blood. Receptors originate from a woman older than 75 with acute or convalescent COVID-19.

The V gene is TRBV28, the J gene TRBJ2-5; a weak D match, TRBD1 (6 bases). V was cut by 2 bases and J by 2 bases, with 9 bases left in between. The V gene's germline CDR1 is MDHEN and CDR2 SYDVKM. The CDR3 has 14 amino acids. For the CDR3, the DNA is TGTGCCAGCAGTTTACTACAGGGTCAAGAGACCCAGTACTTC. Its translation is CASSLLQGQETQYF.

The genes are TRBV7-2 and TRBJ2-5, with D possibly being TRBD2 (5 bases). The CDR3 has 14 residues. CDR1 SGHTA and CDR2 FQGNSA come from the germline V gene. Trimming stripped 5 bases from V and 1 base from J, with 11 bases between. The CDR3, as DNA: TGTGCCAGCAGCGCATACGGGGTCCAAGAGACCCAGTACTTC. Encoded protein: CASSAYGVQETQYF.

The chain links TRBV18 to TRBJ2-5; 7 positions agree with TRBD2. The ends lost 1 base at V and 5 bases at J; junction bases unmatched: 4. This CDR3 has 14 residues. The germline CDR1 and CDR2 sequences are KGHSH and LQKENI. DNA of the CDR3: TGTGCCAGCTCACCACGGGGGGGAACGGAGACCCAGTACTTC. Protein sequence: CASSPRGGTETQYF.

The chain is built from TRBV11-2 and TRBJ1-4, with a possible D match to TRBD1 (5 bases). The V gene's germline CDR1 is SGHAT and CDR2 FQNNGV. The CDR3 length is 14 residues. V was trimmed by 5 bases and J by 8 bases, leaving 15 bases between them. In nucleotides, the CDR3 is TGTGCCAGCAGCCGAGGGACTGCCTTGGAAAAACTGTTTTTT. This translates into CASSRGTALEKLFF.

The chain has TRBV28 and TRBJ1-5; no clear D. The CDR3 extends over 12 amino acids. The germline V gene has CDR1 MDHEN and CDR2 SYDVKM. Trimming left V 3 bases short and J 7 bases short, with 7 bases between. CDR3 sequence reads: CASSLSGQPQHF. The CDR3 nucleotides read TGTGCCAGCAGTTTGAGCGGGCAGCCCCAGCATTTT. The entire variable domain, with the rest obtained from reference TRBV28 and TRBJ1-5, is as follows: DVKVTQSSRYLVKRTGEKVFLECVQDMDHENMFWYRQDPGLGLRLIYFSYDVKMKEKGDIPEGYSVSREKKERFSLILESASTNQTSMYLCASSLSGQPQHFGDGTRLSIL.

V is TRBV9 and J is TRBJ2-5, with D hard to call. CDR3 size: 15 residues. Germline CDR1 SGDLS, CDR2 YYNGEE. The V and J ends lost 4 bases and 5 bases respectively, with 18 bases between them. CDR3 nucleotide sequence: TGTGCCAGCAGCCCCAACCGGCCCCCCGGGGAGACCCAGTACTTC. Residues: CASSPNRPPGETQYF.

CDR3 in DNA: TGTGCCAGCAGCCAGCCGGGGGGCGCCTATGGCTACACCTTC. Protein sequence: CASSQPGGAYGYTF. This chain joins TRBV11-1 and TRBJ1-2, with D tentatively TRBD1 (6 bases). V was clipped by 5 bases and J by 4 bases, with 14 bases between them. The length of the CDR3 is 14 residues. The germline gives CDR1 SGHAT, CDR2 FQDESV (reference sequence).

The chain couples TRBV19 to TRBJ1-1; 7 bases line up with TRBD1. The CDR3 contains 17 residues. V gave up 2 bases and J gave up 2 bases; unmatched junction bases: 11. Looked up from germline, CDR1 is LNHDA and CDR2 is SQIVND (reference sequence). The CDR3 DNA sequence: TGTGCCAGTAGTATACCACCCCGACAGGGCCTAAACACTGAAGCTTTCTTT. Its translation is CASSIPPRQGLNTEAFF.

This clone was observed once. The chain links TRBV7-9 to TRBJ2-2, with 8 bases lining up with TRBD2. Germline V gives CDR1 SEHNR, CDR2 FQNEAQ (reference sequence). Trimming removed 5 bases from V and 1 base from J; junction bases left unmatched: 9. The CDR3 is made up of 17 amino acids. The CDR3 nucleotides read TGTGCCAGCAGCCCCCAGCTAGCGGGCATGAACACCGGGGAGCTGTTTTTT. This gives the protein CASSPQLAGMNTGELFF.

This chain links TRBV24-1 with TRBJ2-1; 9 nucleotides match TRBD2. Germline values: CDR1 KGHDR, CDR2 SFDVKD. The CDR3 is 18 amino acids. Trimming at V came to 5 bases and at J to 4 bases, leaving 14 bases not matched to a gene. The CDR3 DNA is TGTGCCACCAGTGGGTTAGCGGGAGTAAGGGGGGCTTACAATGAGCAGTTCTTC. Encoded protein: CATSGLAGVRGAYNEQFF.

The chain recombines TRBV30 with TRBJ2-7; D is ambiguous. CDR1 and CDR2 from the germline V gene are GTSNPN and SVGIG (reference sequence). V shed 5 bases and J shed 1 base, with 12 bases lying between them. This CDR3 contains 13 residues. CDR3 in DNA: TGTGCCTGGTCTCCGGCGGATTCCTACGAGCAGTACTTC. It encodes CAWSPADSYEQYF.

The rearrangement links TRBV15 to TRBJ2-5; no firm D call. The CDR3 extends over 14 amino acids. The V gene lost 0 bases and the J gene lost 4 bases, with 9 bases spanning the gap. Germline V gene lookup returns CDR1 LNHNV and CDR2 YYDKDF (reference sequence). In nucleotides, the CDR3 is TGTGCCACCAGCAGAGATCAGTCTGGAGAGACCCAGTACTTC. Its translation is CATSRDQSGETQYF.

The gene calls are TRBV3-1 (or the pseudogene TRBV3-2) and TRBJ2-7; a weak D match, TRBD2 (6 bases). The CDR3 length is 14 residues. The germline V gene encodes CDR1 LGHDT and CDR2 YNNKEL (reference sequence). Trimming took off 5 bases at V and 6 bases at J, with 17 bases between the two ends. The CDR3 nucleotides are TGTGCCAGCAGCACAGCTGGGACTTCCACCGAGCAGTACTTC. The encoded protein is CASSTAGTSTEQYF.

The rearrangement links TRBV10-1 to TRBJ2-7, with D possibly TRBD2 on 6 matching bases. The V and J ends lost 9 bases and 2 bases respectively, with 23 bases between them. The CDR3 spans 16 residues. CDR1 is WNHNN, CDR2 SYGVQD, per germline (reference sequence). CDR3: CARSLGLQGPPYEQYF. The CDR3 bases are TGCGCCAGATCTCTGGGACTTCAAGGCCCCCCCTACGAGCAGTACTTC.

Here the CDR3 reads CASSLLRGWGRQETQYF. The CDR3 coding sequence is TGTGCCAGCAGCTTGTTGAGGGGGTGGGGCCGGCAAGAGACCCAGTACTTC. This chain links TRBV5-4 with TRBJ2-5, with a tentative D call TRBD1 (6 bases). The length of the CDR3 is 17 residues. Germline values: CDR1 SGHNT, CDR2 YYREEE (reference sequence). V dropped 1 base and J dropped 2 bases, with 18 bases sitting between them.

This rearrangement joins TRBV11-2 to TRBJ1-1; TRBD1 aligns across 11 bases. The CDR3 consists of 17 residues. V was clipped by 6 bases and J by 3 bases; unmatched bases: 12. The germline V gene encodes CDR1 SGHAT and CDR2 FQNNGV. The CDR3 here is CASSLNGQGAIHTEAFF. The CDR3 DNA follows: TGTGCCAGCAGTTTAAATGGACAGGGGGCAATACACACTGAAGCTTTCTTT.

V usage is TRBV19 and J usage is TRBJ2-1, with 8 bases fitting TRBD2. Germline lookup yields CDR1 LNHDA and CDR2 SQIVND (reference sequence). V dropped 2 bases and J dropped 5; count of bases not matched to a gene: 8. There are 16 residues in the CDR3. DNA for the CDR3: TGTGCCAGTAGTATACGGTACAGCGGGGGAAACAATGAGCAGTTCTTC. It encodes CASSIRYSGGNNEQFF.

The V gene is TRBV24-1, the J gene TRBJ1-5; the D gene is possibly TRBD1 (5 bases). Germline V lookup: CDR1 KGHDR, CDR2 SFDVKD. V was cut by 5 bases and J by 6 bases, with 13 bases left in between. CDR3 length equals 14 residues. CDR3 residues: CATSAAGFSQPQHF. CDR3 DNA sequence: TGTGCCACCAGTGCAGCAGGGTTCAGTCAGCCCCAGCATTTT.

V usage is TRBV28 and J usage is TRBJ1-2, with TRBD1 identical over 7 bases. The ends lost 2 bases at V and 7 bases at J; junction bases unmatched: 4. Per germline, CDR1 MDHEN and CDR2 SYDVKM. The CDR3 extends over 13 amino acids. CDR3 DNA sequence: TGTGCCAGCAGTTTAAGAGGGGGCGCTGGCTACACCTTC. As protein: CASSLRGGAGYTF.

This clone showed up just once. The V gene is TRBV29-1, the J gene TRBJ2-3; D is possibly TRBD1 (5 bases). CDR1 is SQVTM and CDR2 is ANQGSEA in the germline V gene. CDR3 size: 14 residues. Between the trimmed V and J ends, which lost 4 bases and 2 bases, there was a span of 13 bases. The DNA for the CDR3 is TGCAGCGTTGTCGAACAGGCCGACACAGATACGCAGTATTTT. Translation gives CSVVEQADTDTQYF.

The J gene is TRBJ2-1, the V gene TRBV11-3, with a weak D call TRBD2 (5 bases). Deletions cut 4 bases from V and 6 bases from J, with 13 bases between. The CDR3 totals 14 residues. CDR1 and CDR2 (germline): SGHNT, YENEEA. This CDR3 reads CASSSTRSANEQFF. DNA for the CDR3: TGTGCCAGCAGCTCAACTAGGAGCGCCAATGAGCAGTTCTTC.

This clone turned up a few times. The chain couples TRBV9 to TRBJ2-2; tentative D call: TRBD2 (6 bases). Germline-derived CDR1 and CDR2 are SGDLS and YYNGEE. Trimming removed 4 bases at V and 2 bases at J, with 12 bases between. The CDR3 is 15 residues long. CDR3 amino acids: CASSFGTLNTGELFF. The CDR3, as DNA: TGTGCCAGCAGCTTCGGGACTCTCAACACCGGGGAGCTGTTTTTT.

This chain connects TRBV2 to TRBJ2-1, with 7 bases fitting TRBD2. With 6 bases clipped from V and 11 bases from J, the junction kept 7 bases outside the gene matches. CDR3 length: 12 residues. Germline CDR1 is SNHLY and CDR2 is FYNNEI. CDR3 nucleotides: TGTGCCAGCAGACGCCTAGCGGACAAGCAGTTCTTC. Translated, it gives CASRRLADKQFF.

The CDR3 sequence is CASSATGSPSGNTIYF. For the CDR3, the DNA is TGTGCCAGCAGCGCGACAGGGAGTCCCTCTGGAAACACCATATATTTT. The chain carries TRBV9 and TRBJ1-3, with TRBD1 matching over 7 bases. Per germline, CDR1 SGDLS and CDR2 YYNGEE. This CDR3 comprises 16 residues. The V and J ends lost 3 bases and 0 bases, in that order; junction bases with no gene match: 6.

This clone was seen a few times. The chain uses TRBV20-1 and TRBJ2-1; TRBD1 is a possible D gene (5 bases). V dropped 3 bases and J dropped 4 bases, with 10 bases sitting between them. The CDR3 runs to 13 residues. CDR1 is DFQATT and CDR2 is SNEGSKA in the germline V gene (reference sequence). The CDR3 is CSASRQIYNEQFF. The DNA for the CDR3 is TGCAGTGCTAGTAGACAGATATACAATGAGCAGTTCTTC.

The chain recombines TRBV2 with TRBJ1-2; 10 bases are a match to TRBD1. In germline, CDR1 is SNHLY, CDR2 FYNNEI. The CDR3 spans 16 residues. Losses at the gene ends were 5 bases for V and 5 bases for J; bases not matched to a gene: 11. CDR3 sequence: CASSFRQGAIGYGYTF. The CDR3 coding sequence is TGTGCCAGCAGTTTCCGACAGGGGGCGATTGGATATGGCTACACCTTC.

The chain links TRBV19 to TRBJ1-4; D is ambiguous. Germline V lookup: CDR1 LNHDA, CDR2 SQIVND (reference sequence). This CDR3 spans 16 amino acids. V lost 3 bases, J lost 8 bases, and 19 bases lay in between. The CDR3 loop reads CASSIRAVGEEEKLFF. Written as DNA, the CDR3 is TGTGCCAGTAGTATTCGAGCGGTCGGGGAAGAAGAAAAACTGTTTTTT.

The CDR3: CASSMAGNNYEQYF. CDR3 in DNA: TGTGCCAGTAGTATGGCAGGGAACAACTACGAGCAGTACTTC. The J gene is TRBJ2-7, the V gene TRBV19, with D maybe TRBD1 (5 bases). Germline CDR1 LNHDA, CDR2 SQIVND (reference sequence). There are 14 residues in the CDR3. Trimming removed 3 bases from V and 3 bases from J, with 12 bases in between.

The gene calls are TRBV2 and TRBJ1-2, with D possibly TRBD1 on 5 matching bases. The CDR3 covers 14 residues. Per the germline V gene, CDR1 is SNHLY and CDR2 is FYNNEI. The V gene lost 2 bases and the J gene lost 0 bases, with 7 bases spanning the gap. The CDR3 DNA follows: TGTGCCAGCAGTGAACGGGGGACTAACTATGGCTACACCTTC. This sequence encodes CASSERGTNYGYTF.

V usage is TRBV28 and J usage is TRBJ1-5; perhaps TRBD1 as D (5 bases). The CDR3 sequence is 15 residues long. Germline V gene data show CDR1 as MDHEN and CDR2 as SYDVKM. V lost 4 bases and J lost 3, with 13 bases in between. The CDR3 sequence: CASSSHGGFNQPQHF. The CDR3, as DNA: TGTGCCAGCAGTTCCCACGGGGGATTCAATCAGCCCCAGCATTTT.